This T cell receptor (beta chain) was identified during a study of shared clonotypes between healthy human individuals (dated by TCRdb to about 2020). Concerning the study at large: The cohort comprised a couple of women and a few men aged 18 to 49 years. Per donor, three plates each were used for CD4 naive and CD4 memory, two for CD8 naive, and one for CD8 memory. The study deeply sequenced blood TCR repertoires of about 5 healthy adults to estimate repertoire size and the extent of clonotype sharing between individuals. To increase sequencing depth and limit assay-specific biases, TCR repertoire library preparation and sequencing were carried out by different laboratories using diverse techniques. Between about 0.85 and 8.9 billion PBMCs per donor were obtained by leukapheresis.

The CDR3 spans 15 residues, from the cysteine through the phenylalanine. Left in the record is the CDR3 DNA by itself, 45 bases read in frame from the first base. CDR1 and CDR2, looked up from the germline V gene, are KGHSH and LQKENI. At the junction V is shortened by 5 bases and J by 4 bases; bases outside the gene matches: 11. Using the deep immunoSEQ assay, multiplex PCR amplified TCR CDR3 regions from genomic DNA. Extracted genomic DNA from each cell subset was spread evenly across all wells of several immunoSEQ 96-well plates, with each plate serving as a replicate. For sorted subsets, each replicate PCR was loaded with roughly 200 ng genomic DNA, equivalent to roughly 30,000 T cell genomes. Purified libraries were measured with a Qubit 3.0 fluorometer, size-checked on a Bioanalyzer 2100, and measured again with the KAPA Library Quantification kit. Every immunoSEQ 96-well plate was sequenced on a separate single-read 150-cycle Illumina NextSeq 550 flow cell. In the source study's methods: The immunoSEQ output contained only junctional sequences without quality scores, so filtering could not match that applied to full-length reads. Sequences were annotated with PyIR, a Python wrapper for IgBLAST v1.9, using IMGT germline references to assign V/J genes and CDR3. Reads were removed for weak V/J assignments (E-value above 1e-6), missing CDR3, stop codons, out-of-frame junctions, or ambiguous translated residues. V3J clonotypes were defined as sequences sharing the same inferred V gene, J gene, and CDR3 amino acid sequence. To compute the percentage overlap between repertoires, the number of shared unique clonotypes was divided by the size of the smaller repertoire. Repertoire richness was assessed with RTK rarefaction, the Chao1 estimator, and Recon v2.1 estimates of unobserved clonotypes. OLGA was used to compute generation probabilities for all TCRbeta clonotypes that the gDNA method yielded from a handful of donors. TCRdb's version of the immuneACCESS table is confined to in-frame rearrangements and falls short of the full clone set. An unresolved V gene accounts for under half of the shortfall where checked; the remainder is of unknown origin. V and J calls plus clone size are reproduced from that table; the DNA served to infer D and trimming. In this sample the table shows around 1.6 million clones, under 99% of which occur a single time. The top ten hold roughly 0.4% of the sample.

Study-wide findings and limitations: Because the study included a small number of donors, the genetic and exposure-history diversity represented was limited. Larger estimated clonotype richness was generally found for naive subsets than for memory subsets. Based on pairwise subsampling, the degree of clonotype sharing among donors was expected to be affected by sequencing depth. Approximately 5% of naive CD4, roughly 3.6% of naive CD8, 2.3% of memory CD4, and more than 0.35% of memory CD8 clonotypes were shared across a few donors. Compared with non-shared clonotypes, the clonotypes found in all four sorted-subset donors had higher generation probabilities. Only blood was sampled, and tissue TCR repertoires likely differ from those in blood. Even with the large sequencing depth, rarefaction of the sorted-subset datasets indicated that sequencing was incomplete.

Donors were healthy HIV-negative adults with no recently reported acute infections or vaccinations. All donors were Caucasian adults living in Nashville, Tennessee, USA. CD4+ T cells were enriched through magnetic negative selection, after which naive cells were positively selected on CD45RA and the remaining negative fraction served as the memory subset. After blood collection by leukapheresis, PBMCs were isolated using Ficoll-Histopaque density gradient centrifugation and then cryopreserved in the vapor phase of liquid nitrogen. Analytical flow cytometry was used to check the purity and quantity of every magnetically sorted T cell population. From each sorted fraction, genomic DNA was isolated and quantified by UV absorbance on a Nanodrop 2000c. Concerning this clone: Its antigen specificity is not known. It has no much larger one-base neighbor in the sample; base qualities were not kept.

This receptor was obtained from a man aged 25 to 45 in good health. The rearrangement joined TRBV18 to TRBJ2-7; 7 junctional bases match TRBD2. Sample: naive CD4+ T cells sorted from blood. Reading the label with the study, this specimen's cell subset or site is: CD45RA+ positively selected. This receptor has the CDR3 CASSTRGGRLYEQYF. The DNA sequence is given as TGTGCCAGCTCAACCCGGGGCGGGAGACTGTACGAGCAGTACTTC.